A single sample gave rise to the 3 T cell receptor beta chains below, sequenced in a study of T cells in localized non-small cell lung cancer. Sequenced by immunoSEQ multiplex PCR; TCRdb stores in-frame clones only, minus some. The data hold about 19,000 clones, with 91% observed a single time. The sample here was peripheral blood, taken before any cancer treatment. Source of these receptors: a woman aged 40-69 years with stage I lung adenocarcinoma.

The chain uses TRBV13 and TRBJ2-7; D remains unclear. CDR1 and CDR2 from the germline V gene are PRHDT and FYEKMQ (reference sequence). V lost 4 bases and J 1 base, leaving 11 bases between the germline ends. The CDR3 has 14 residues. The CDR3 coding sequence is TGTGCCAGCAGCTCCCGGGCCTTTTCCTACGAGCAGTACTTC. Residues: CASSSRAFSYEQYF.

The V call is TRBV4-3, the J call TRBJ2-1; 11 nucleotides agree with TRBD1. There are 16 residues in the CDR3. V gave up 0 bases and J gave up 3 bases; unmatched junction bases: 1. The V gene's germline CDR1 is LGHNA and CDR2 YSLEER. DNA for the CDR3: TGCGCCAGCAGCCAAGATGGGACAGGGGGCTACAATGAGCAGTTCTTC. Its translation: CASSQDGTGGYNEQFF.

This clone was detected a few times. The rearrangement uses TRBV18 and TRBJ1-1; TRBD1 might be the D (5 bases). The V gene lost 0 bases and the J gene lost 1 base, with 12 bases spanning the gap. Germline CDR1 is KGHSH and CDR2 is LQKENI. This CDR3 has 16 residues. The CDR3 sequence is CASSPPSAGTNTEAFF. CDR3 bases: TGTGCCAGCTCACCACCATCTGCAGGGACGAACACTGAAGCTTTCTTT.